This entry lists 9 T cell receptor beta chains sequenced from one sample in a study of shared clonotypes between healthy human individuals. Sequencing was performed with immunoSEQ multiplex PCR; in TCRdb, only in-frame clones are kept and a portion is missing. This sample has about 2,500,000 clones, with about 92% found just once. The specimen was naive CD4+ T cells sorted from blood. Noted subset: CD45RA+ positively selected. The receptors derive from a man aged 18-30 years in good health.

This chain links TRBV28 with TRBJ1-2, with 10 positions matching TRBD1. CDR1 and CDR2 (germline): MDHEN, SYDVKM. V was clipped by 1 base and J by 4 bases; unmatched bases: 9. This CDR3 spans 17 amino acids. The CDR3, as DNA: TGTGCCAGCAGTTTATTCTCCGGGGACAGGGGTGGCTATGGCTACACCTTC. Translating it yields CASSLFSGDRGGYGYTF.

The chain carries TRBV19 and TRBJ2-6; D could derive from TRBD1 or TRBD2 (5 bases each). The CDR3 loop spans 16 amino acids. The V and J ends lost 5 bases and 2 bases respectively, with 13 bases between them. Germline CDR1 and CDR2: LNHDA and SQIVND (reference sequence). The CDR3 region has the DNA TGTGCCAGTAGTTGGCAGGGAGCTACTGGGGCCAACGTCCTGACTTTC. This sequence encodes CASSWQGATGANVLTF.

The CDR3 bases are TGTGCCAGTAGCAGACTAGCGGGGGAAACAGATACGCAGTATTTT. This translates into CASSRLAGETDTQYF. V usage is TRBV19 and J usage is TRBJ2-3; the match to TRBD2 covers 12 bases. The germline gives CDR1 LNHDA, CDR2 SQIVND (reference sequence). V lost 6 bases and J lost 3; bases outside the gene matches: 4. The CDR3 length is 15 residues.

This chain joins TRBV2 and TRBJ1-3; D not certain. Germline loops: CDR1 SNHLY, CDR2 FYNNEI. The CDR3 extends over 14 amino acids. V was trimmed by 5 bases and J by 4 bases, leaving 12 bases between them. Here the CDR3 reads CASSREAKGNTIYF. In DNA, the CDR3 is TGTGCCAGCAGTCGGGAGGCGAAGGGAAACACCATATATTTT.

The chain recombines TRBV5-6 with TRBJ2-5; the D gene is possibly TRBD2 (5 bases). CDR1 SGHDT and CDR2 YYEEEE come from the germline V gene. The CDR3 totals 14 residues. V shed 2 bases and J shed 4 bases, with 12 bases lying between them. CDR3 in DNA: TGTGCCAGCAGCTTCCTTAGCGCCGGAGAGACCCAGTACTTC. Translated, it gives CASSFLSAGETQYF.

The V and J genes are TRBV27 and TRBJ2-7, with D hard to call. Germline V CDR1 and CDR2: MNHEY, SMNVEV (reference sequence). V was trimmed by 7 bases and J by 0 bases, leaving 19 bases between them. The CDR3 is 16 amino acids. The CDR3 region is CASTQKPRRFSYEQYF. The CDR3 DNA follows: TGTGCCAGCACCCAGAAGCCCAGGCGTTTCTCCTACGAGCAGTACTTC.

J is TRBJ2-5 and V is TRBV19; 10 bases match TRBD2. V lost 4 bases and J lost 5; bases outside the gene matches: 7. CDR1 and CDR2 (germline): LNHDA, SQIVND (reference sequence). The CDR3 is made up of 15 amino acids. The CDR3 coding sequence is TGTGCCAGTAGTACCCCTAGCGGGGGACGGGAGACCCAGTACTTC. Translation gives CASSTPSGGRETQYF.

The genes are TRBV5-6 and TRBJ1-1; D not resolved. This CDR3 has 14 amino acids. V shed 4 bases and J shed 6 bases, with 16 bases lying between them. The germline V gene has CDR1 SGHDT and CDR2 YYEEEE. The chain's CDR3 is CASSLIGEVAEAFF. In nucleotides, the CDR3 is TGTGCCAGCAGCCTGATCGGGGAGGTGGCTGAAGCTTTCTTT.

The rearrangement uses TRBV5-1 and TRBJ2-7, with a weak D call TRBD2 (5 bases). V was cut by 1 base and J by 6 bases, with 20 bases left in between. Germline V gene sequence: CDR1 SGHRS, CDR2 YFSETQ. This CDR3 is built from 16 residues. Here the CDR3 DNA reads TGCGCCAGCAGCTTGTCTCCGCGAGGCGAGGGATTCGAGCAGTACTTC. Residues: CASSLSPRGEGFEQYF.